These 24 T cell receptor beta chains share one sample of origin, sequenced in a study of vaccination effects on CD4 cells after COVID-19. Antigen-specific CD4+ T cells were first expanded with viral peptide pools by the ViraFEST assay and only then sequenced. Isolating CD4+ T cells followed approximately 11 days of culture. Generated by immunoSEQ multiplex PCR, the TCRdb table keeps only in-frame clones and is missing some. The sample yields 55,000 to 65,000 clones, roughly 80% seen once. No antigen has been identified for these receptors. This sample comprised CD4+ T cells from PBMCs cultured with HCoV-229E spike peptides, obtained before COVID-19 vaccination. The receptors originated from a human donor who received a COVID-19 vaccine.

The rearrangement joins TRBV2 to TRBJ1-1, with unresolved D. The CDR3 runs 14 residues. The germline CDR1 and CDR2 sequences are SNHLY and FYNNEI. V lost 6 bases to trimming and J lost 4 bases, with 15 bases between them. The CDR3 sequence is CASRSIPQGTEAFF. The CDR3 nucleotides read TGTGCCAGCAGATCCATTCCCCAAGGCACTGAAGCTTTCTTT.

V usage is TRBV19 and J usage is TRBJ1-5; D gene uncertain. There are 16 residues in the CDR3. Germline V gives CDR1 LNHDA, CDR2 SQIVND (reference sequence). The V end lost 7 bases, the J end lost 4 bases, and 20 bases lay between the germline ends. The CDR3 sequence is CASNALRGTWNQPQHF. The CDR3, as DNA: TGTGCCAGTAACGCTTTGCGGGGAACTTGGAATCAGCCCCAGCATTTT.

J is TRBJ2-2 and V is TRBV6-5; maybe TRBD1 (6 bases). CDR1 and CDR2 (germline): MNHEY, SVGAGI. CDR3 length: 14 amino acids. V was clipped by 2 bases and J by 4 bases, with 8 bases between them. Written as DNA, the CDR3 is TGTGCCAGCAGTTACAGGGGGTTCACCGGGGAGCTGTTTTTT. Translation: CASSYRGFTGELFF.

V is TRBV5-1 and J is TRBJ2-1, with 7 positions matching TRBD2. With 3 bases clipped from V and 0 bases from J, the junction kept 3 bases outside the gene matches. The CDR3 has 15 residues. Germline V gene sequence: CDR1 SGHRS, CDR2 YFSETQ. CDR3 sequence (DNA): TGCGCCAGCAGCTCCAGCGGGGTCTCCTACAATGAGCAGTTCTTC. Translation: CASSSSGVSYNEQFF.

The CDR3 loop reads CASSLAGGGSNEKLFF. The CDR3 DNA follows: TGCGCCAGCAGCTTGGCAGGGGGAGGATCTAATGAAAAACTGTTTTTT. The V and J genes are TRBV5-1 and TRBJ1-4, with TRBD1 identical over 7 bases. V lost 0 bases to trimming and J lost 3 bases; unmatched junction nucleotides: 5. The CDR3 consists of 16 residues. Germline assignment: CDR1 SGHRS and CDR2 YFSETQ.

V and J are TRBV7-3 and TRBJ1-1; no firm D call. Between the trimmed V and J ends, which lost 4 bases and 6 bases, there was a span of 12 bases. Germline V gene data show CDR1 as SGHTA and CDR2 as FQGTGA. The CDR3 has 13 residues. The CDR3 here is CASSSRPEAEAFF. Here the CDR3 DNA reads TGTGCCAGCAGCTCACGACCAGAGGCTGAAGCTTTCTTT.

This chain links TRBV4-2 with TRBJ2-1, with D tentatively TRBD1 or TRBD2 (5 bases each). Germline V CDR1 and CDR2: LGHNA, YNFKEQ. V lost 1 base to trimming and J lost 8 bases, with 18 bases between them. The CDR3 length is 16 residues. The CDR3 spells CASSQGFTRGEDEQFF. The CDR3 nucleotides read TGTGCCAGCAGCCAAGGCTTTACTCGGGGCGAGGATGAGCAGTTCTTC.

The chain joins TRBV24-1 to TRBJ1-1; possibly TRBD1 for D (6 bases). Trimming took 4 bases from V and 5 from J, leaving 10 bases between them. The CDR3 runs to 13 residues. Germline CDR1 reads KGHDR; CDR2 reads SFDVKD. Here the CDR3 DNA reads TGTGCCACCAGTGACCTCAGGGGTACTGAAGCTTTCTTT. Protein product: CATSDLRGTEAFF.

Only one count was recorded for this clone. This chain joins TRBV10-2 and TRBJ2-7; D is perhaps TRBD1 (6 bases). The length of the CDR3 is 13 residues. Germline V gene data show CDR1 as WSHSY and CDR2 as SAAADI. V was cut by 6 bases and J by 5 bases, with 14 bases left in between. DNA of the CDR3: TGCGCCAGCAGATTACAGGGTACAAACGAGCAGTACGTC. This sequence encodes CASRLQGTNEQYV.

This clone was detected only a few times. V usage is TRBV11-2 and J usage is TRBJ1-1; possible D gene TRBD1, 5 bases. This CDR3 region has 12 residues. With 1 base removed from V and 10 bases from J, the gap between germline ends came to 10 bases. CDR1 is SGHAT and CDR2 is FQNNGV in the germline V gene. DNA for the CDR3: TGTGCCAGCAGCTTAGTGAGGGACGGAGCTTTCTTT. Translation gives CASSLVRDGAFF.

The chain uses TRBV2 and TRBJ2-5; no firm D call. Trimming removed 5 bases at V and 9 bases at J, with 16 bases between. Germline CDR1 and CDR2: SNHLY and FYNNEI. This CDR3 has 13 amino acids. The CDR3 loop reads CASSPTNLMAQYF. In nucleotides, the CDR3 is TGTGCCAGCAGTCCTACAAACCTGATGGCCCAGTACTTC.

This chain joins TRBV15 and TRBJ2-7; D possibly corresponds to TRBD1 (6 bases). The CDR3 is made up of 14 amino acids. Germline-derived CDR1 and CDR2 are LNHNV and YYDKDF (reference sequence). Trimming took 3 bases from V and 3 from J, leaving 12 bases between them. CDR3 loop: CATSRGTGIYEQYV. The DNA of the CDR3 is TGTGCCACCAGCAGGGGAACAGGGATCTACGAGCAGTACGTC.

In DNA, the CDR3 is TGTGCCACCAGTGATTCGACTAGCGGGGGGGTCTACAATGAGCAGTTCTTC. This sequence encodes CATSDSTSGGVYNEQFF. The rearrangement links TRBV24-1 to TRBJ2-1, with 14 bases aligning to TRBD2. The junction had 2 bases not matched to a gene; V was cut back by 2 bases and J by 3 bases. CDR3 size: 17 residues. The germline CDR1 and CDR2 sequences are KGHDR and SFDVKD.

The chain uses TRBV7-3 and TRBJ2-1; 8 bases match TRBD2. Germline trimming cut 5 bases from V and 9 bases from J; bases unmatched to any gene: 12. The CDR3 has 15 amino acids. Per germline, CDR1 SGHTA and CDR2 FQGTGA. The CDR3 spells CASSPTGGAVGEQFF. The CDR3 bases are TGTGCCAGCAGCCCGACCGGGGGGGCAGTTGGTGAGCAGTTCTTC.

The chain recombines TRBV6-1 with TRBJ2-7; TRBD2 aligns across 9 bases. Trimming at V came to 3 bases and at J to 0 bases, leaving 6 bases not matched to a gene. Germline V gene sequence: CDR1 MNHNS, CDR2 SASEGT. The CDR3 is 16 amino acids. For the CDR3, the DNA is TGTGCCAGCAGTGATCAAGGGCGGGGGGGCTCCTACGAGCAGTACGTC. This encodes CASSDQGRGGSYEQYV.

The genes are TRBV3-1 (or the pseudogene TRBV3-2) and TRBJ1-3, with TRBD1 matching 10 bases. The CDR3 sequence is 18 residues long. Trimming removed 1 base from V and 0 bases from J; junction bases left unmatched: 6. Germline V gene sequence: CDR1 LGHDT, CDR2 YNNKEL (reference sequence). The CDR3, as DNA: TGTGCCAGCAGCCAAGTTTTGGGACAGGGGCTCTCTGGAAACACCATATATTTT. Translated: CASSQVLGQGLSGNTIYF.

This rearrangement joins TRBV9 to TRBJ1-6, with no clear D. CDR1 and CDR2 (germline): SGDLS, YYNGEE. The CDR3 runs 17 residues. V was cut by 3 bases and J by 1 base, with 14 bases left in between. The CDR3 nucleotides are TGTGCCAGCAGCGAGGATTGGGAGGGTTCCTATAATTCACCCCTCCACTTT. It yields the protein CASSEDWEGSYNSPLHF.

The chain couples TRBV24-1 to TRBJ2-5; D not certain. V lost 7 bases and J lost 0, with 14 bases in between. CDR1 is KGHDR, CDR2 SFDVKD, per germline. The CDR3 consists of 15 residues. Here the CDR3 reads CATSPQGRDQETQYF. CDR3 nucleotides: TGTGCCACCAGCCCGCAAGGCAGAGACCAAGAGACCCAGTACTTC.

The V gene is TRBV11-3, the J gene TRBJ1-1, with D tentatively TRBD1 (6 bases). This CDR3 is built from 14 residues. Trimming removed 3 bases from V and 5 bases from J, with 13 bases in between. Looked up from germline, CDR1 is SGHNT and CDR2 is YENEEA. The CDR3 loop is CASSLGGVATEAFF. DNA for the CDR3: TGTGCCAGCAGCTTGGGGGGCGTTGCGACTGAAGCTTTCTTT.

Only a few counts were recorded for this clone. The chain combines TRBV11-2 with TRBJ1-6, with D unresolved. Trimming shortened V by 4 bases and J by 13 bases, and 8 bases separated the two germline ends. The CDR3 contains 11 residues. Germline V gives CDR1 SGHAT, CDR2 FQNNGV. The CDR3 reads CASSSLGPLHF. The CDR3 DNA reads TGTGCCAGCAGCTCCTTGGGGCCCCTCCACTTT. The full variable domain, with the rest looked up from reference TRBV11-2 and TRBJ1-6, is EAGVAQSPRYKIIEKRQSVAFWCNPISGHATLYWYQQILGQGPKLLIQFQNNGVVDDSQLPKDRFSAERLKGVDSTLKIQPAKLEDSAVYLCASSSLGPLHFGNGTRLTVT.

The CDR3, as DNA: TGTGCCAGCAGCTTAGCGGGGACAGGGGGTTACGAGCAGTACGTC. Protein product: CASSLAGTGGYEQYV. The chain joins TRBV7-2 to TRBJ2-7, with 11 bases aligning to TRBD1. Germline CDR1 SGHTA, CDR2 FQGNSA. This CDR3 contains 15 residues. The trim removed 0 bases at V and 4 bases at J, leaving 2 bases unmatched.

The V and J genes are TRBV24-1 and TRBJ2-1; 7 bases are a match to TRBD1. The CDR3 is 15 residues long. Germline V gene data show CDR1 as KGHDR and CDR2 as SFDVKD. Unmatched junction bases numbered 6, after V lost 2 bases and J lost 6 bases. The CDR3 region has the DNA TGTGCCACCAGTGATTCTGGACAGGATTTCAATGAGCAGTTCTTC. Protein product: CATSDSGQDFNEQFF.

The chain recombines TRBV28 with TRBJ1-2; D not resolved. The V end lost 4 bases, the J end lost 8 bases, and 11 bases lay between the germline ends. This CDR3 comprises 12 residues. CDR1 is MDHEN and CDR2 is SYDVKM in the germline V gene. DNA for the CDR3: TGTGCCAGCAGTTCCGGGATCGGGGGCTACACCTTC. Translated, it gives CASSSGIGGYTF.

This rearrangement joins TRBV9 to TRBJ2-1, with a tentative D call TRBD2 (5 bases). The CDR3 spans 13 residues. Trimming took off 2 bases at V and 8 bases at J, with 11 bases between the two ends. Germline CDR1 SGDLS, CDR2 YYNGEE. CDR3 bases: TGTGCCAGCAGCGTGAGGGTTTGGGATGAGCAGTTCTTC. This codes for CASSVRVWDEQFF.